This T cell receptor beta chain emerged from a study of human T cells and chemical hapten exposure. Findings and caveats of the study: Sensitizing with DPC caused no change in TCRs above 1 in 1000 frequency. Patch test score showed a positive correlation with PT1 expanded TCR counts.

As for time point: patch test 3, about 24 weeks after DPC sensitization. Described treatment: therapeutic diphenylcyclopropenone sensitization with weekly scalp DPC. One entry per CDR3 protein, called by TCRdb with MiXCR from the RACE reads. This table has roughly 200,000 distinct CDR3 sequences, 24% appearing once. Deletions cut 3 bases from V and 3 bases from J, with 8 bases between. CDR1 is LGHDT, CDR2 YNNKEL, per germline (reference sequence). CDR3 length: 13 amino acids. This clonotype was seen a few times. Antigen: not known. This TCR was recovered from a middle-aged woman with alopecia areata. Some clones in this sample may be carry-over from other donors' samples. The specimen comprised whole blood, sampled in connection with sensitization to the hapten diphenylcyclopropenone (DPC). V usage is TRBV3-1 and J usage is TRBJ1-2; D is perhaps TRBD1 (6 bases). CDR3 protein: CASSQAGDYGYTF. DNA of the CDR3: TGTGCCAGCAGCCAGGCAGGGGACTATGGCTACACCTTC.